The following is a TCR beta chain sequence with its context. The antigen is unknown. This specimen belongs to a study of shared clonotypes between healthy human individuals. Looking at the study overall: Aged between 18 and 49, the donors were a couple of women and three men. Each donor's CD4 naive and CD4 memory cells filled three plates apiece, CD8 naive two, and CD8 memory one. Notes on the study in general: How much donors shared clonotypes was expected to be affected by sequencing depth.

Germline V lookup: CDR1 MGHRA, CDR2 YSYEKL. The V end was cut by 6 bases, the J end by 4 bases, with 18 bases between. CDR3 size: 15 residues. Template for every sorted-subset replicate PCR totaled around 200 ng DNA, roughly 30,000 T cell genomes. Here immunoSEQ multiplex PCR was the method, and the copy in TCRdb shows in-frame clones only, minus some. The sample lists some 360,000 clones; roughly 70% were seen once. The TCR comes from a young man in good health. The sample taken for sequencing was memory CD4+ T cells sorted from blood. Subset given: CD45RA-negative fraction. J is TRBJ1-2 and V is TRBV4-1; D uncertain. The CDR3 DNA is TGCGCCAGCAGGGCCATCCTTCGCGACCCCTATGGCTACACCTTC. Translating it yields CASRAILRDPYGYTF.